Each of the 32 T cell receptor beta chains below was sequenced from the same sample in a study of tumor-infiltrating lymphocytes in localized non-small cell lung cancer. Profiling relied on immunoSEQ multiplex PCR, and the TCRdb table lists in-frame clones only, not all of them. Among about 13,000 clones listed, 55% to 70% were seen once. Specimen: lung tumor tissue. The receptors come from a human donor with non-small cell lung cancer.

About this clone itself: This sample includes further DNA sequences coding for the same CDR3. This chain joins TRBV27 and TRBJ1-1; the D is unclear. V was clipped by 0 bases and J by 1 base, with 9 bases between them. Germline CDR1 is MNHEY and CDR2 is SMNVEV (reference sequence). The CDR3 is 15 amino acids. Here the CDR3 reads CASSLSRTANTEAFF. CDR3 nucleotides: TGTGCCAGCAGTTTATCTCGCACCGCGAACACTGAAGCTTTCTTT.

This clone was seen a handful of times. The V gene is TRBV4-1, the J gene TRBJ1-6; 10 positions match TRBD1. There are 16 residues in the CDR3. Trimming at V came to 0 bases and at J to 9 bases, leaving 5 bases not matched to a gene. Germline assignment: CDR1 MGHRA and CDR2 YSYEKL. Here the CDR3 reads CASSQDIRTGGSPLHF. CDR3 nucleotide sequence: TGCGCCAGCAGCCAAGATATTAGGACAGGGGGTTCACCCCTCCACTTT.

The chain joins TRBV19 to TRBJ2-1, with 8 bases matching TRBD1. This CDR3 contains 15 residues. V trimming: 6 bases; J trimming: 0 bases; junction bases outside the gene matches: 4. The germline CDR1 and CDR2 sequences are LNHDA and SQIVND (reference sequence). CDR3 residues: CASSNRGISYNEQFF. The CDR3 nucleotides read TGTGCCAGTAGCAACAGGGGGATCTCCTACAATGAGCAGTTCTTC.

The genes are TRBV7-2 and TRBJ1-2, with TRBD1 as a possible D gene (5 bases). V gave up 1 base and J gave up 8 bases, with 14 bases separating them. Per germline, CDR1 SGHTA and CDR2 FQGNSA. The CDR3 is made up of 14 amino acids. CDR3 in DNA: TGTGCCAGCAGCTTAGAGGATCAGGGTATCGGCTACACCTTC. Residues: CASSLEDQGIGYTF. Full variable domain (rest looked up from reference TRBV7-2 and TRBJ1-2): GAGVSQSPSNKVTEKGKDVELRCDPISGHTALYWYRQSLGQGLEFLIYFQGNSAPDKSGLPSDRFSAERTGGSVSTLTIQRTQQEDSAVYLCASSLEDQGIGYTFGSGTRLTVV.

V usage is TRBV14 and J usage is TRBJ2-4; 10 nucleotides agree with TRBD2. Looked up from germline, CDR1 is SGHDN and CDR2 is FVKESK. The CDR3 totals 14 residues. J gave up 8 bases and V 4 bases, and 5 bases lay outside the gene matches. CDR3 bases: TGTGCCAGCAGCCCCCTCAGCGGGAGGGACATTCAGTACTTC. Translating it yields CASSPLSGRDIQYF.

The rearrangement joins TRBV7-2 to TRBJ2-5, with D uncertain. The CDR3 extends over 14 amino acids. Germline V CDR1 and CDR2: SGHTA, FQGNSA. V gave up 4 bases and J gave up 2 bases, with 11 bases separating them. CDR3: CASSSQKAQETQYF. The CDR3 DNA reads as TGTGCCAGCAGCTCACAGAAGGCACAAGAGACCCAGTACTTC.

As DNA, the CDR3 is TGCAGCGTTGAAGATCAAGGGGGGGTCAGTACCTACAATGAGCAGTTCTTC. This codes for CSVEDQGGVSTYNEQFF. The chain couples TRBV29-1 to TRBJ2-1, with TRBD2 as a possible D gene (7 bases). V dropped 0 bases and J dropped 2 bases, with 17 bases sitting between them. The germline CDR1 and CDR2 sequences are SQVTM and ANQGSEA. This CDR3 spans 17 amino acids.

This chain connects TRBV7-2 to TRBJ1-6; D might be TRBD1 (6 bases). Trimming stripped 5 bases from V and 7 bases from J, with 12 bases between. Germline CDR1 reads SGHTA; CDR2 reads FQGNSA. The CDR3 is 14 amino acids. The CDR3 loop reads CASSTGQMNSPLHF. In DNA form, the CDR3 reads TGTGCCAGCAGCACCGGACAGATGAATTCACCCCTCCACTTT.

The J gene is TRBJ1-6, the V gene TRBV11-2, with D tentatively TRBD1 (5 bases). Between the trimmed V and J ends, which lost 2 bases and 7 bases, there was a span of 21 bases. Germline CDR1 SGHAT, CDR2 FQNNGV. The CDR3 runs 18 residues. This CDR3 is CASSLLGSLGTGNSPLHF. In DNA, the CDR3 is TGTGCCAGCAGCTTATTAGGATCTCTGGGGACCGGGAATTCACCCCTCCACTTT.

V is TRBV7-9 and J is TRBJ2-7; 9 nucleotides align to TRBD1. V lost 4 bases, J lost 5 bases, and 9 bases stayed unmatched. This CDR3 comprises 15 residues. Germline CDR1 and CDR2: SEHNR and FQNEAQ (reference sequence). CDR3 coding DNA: TGTGCCAGCAGCTACCCACCGGGACAGGGAAACGAGCAGTACTTC. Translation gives CASSYPPGQGNEQYF. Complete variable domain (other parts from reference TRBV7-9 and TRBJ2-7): DTGVSQNPRHKITKRGQNVTFRCDPISEHNRLYWYRQTLGQGPEFLTYFQNEAQLEKSRLLSDRFSAERPKGSFSTLEIQRTEQGDSAMYLCASSYPPGQGNEQYFGPGTRLTVT.

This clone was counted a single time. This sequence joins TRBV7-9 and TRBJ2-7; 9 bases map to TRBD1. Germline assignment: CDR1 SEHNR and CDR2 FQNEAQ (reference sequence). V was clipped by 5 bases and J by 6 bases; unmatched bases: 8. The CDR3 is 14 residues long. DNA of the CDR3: TGTGCCAGCAGCGAAACCGGGACAGGGTCCGAGCAGTACTTC. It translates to CASSETGTGSEQYF.

This CDR3 reads CASSIGHTEAFF. CDR3 DNA sequence: TGTGCCAGTAGTATAGGTCACACTGAAGCTTTCTTT. This chain uses TRBV19 with TRBJ1-1, with unresolved D. Trimming shortened V by 1 base and J by 3 bases, and 3 bases separated the two germline ends. Germline loops: CDR1 LNHDA, CDR2 SQIVND (reference sequence). This CDR3 spans 12 amino acids.

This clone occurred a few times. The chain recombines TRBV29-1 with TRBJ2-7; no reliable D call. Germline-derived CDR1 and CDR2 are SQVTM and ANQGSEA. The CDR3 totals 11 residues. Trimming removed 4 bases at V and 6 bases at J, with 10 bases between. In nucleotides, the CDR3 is TGCAGCGTTGTAACTGTTGGCGAGCAGTACTTC. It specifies CSVVTVGEQYF.

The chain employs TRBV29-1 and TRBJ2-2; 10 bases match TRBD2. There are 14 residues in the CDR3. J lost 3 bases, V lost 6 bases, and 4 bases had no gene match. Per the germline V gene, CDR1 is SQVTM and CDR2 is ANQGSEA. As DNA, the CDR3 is TGCAGCGTCCCTAGCGGGAGCCACACCGGGGAGCTGTTTTTT. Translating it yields CSVPSGSHTGELFF.

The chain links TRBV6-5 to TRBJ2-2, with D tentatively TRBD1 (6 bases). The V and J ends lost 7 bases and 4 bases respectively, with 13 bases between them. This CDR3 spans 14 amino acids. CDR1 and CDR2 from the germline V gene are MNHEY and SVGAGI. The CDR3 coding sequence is TGTGCCAGCAAATCCACAGGGAGCACCGGGGAGCTGTTTTTT. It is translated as CASKSTGSTGELFF.

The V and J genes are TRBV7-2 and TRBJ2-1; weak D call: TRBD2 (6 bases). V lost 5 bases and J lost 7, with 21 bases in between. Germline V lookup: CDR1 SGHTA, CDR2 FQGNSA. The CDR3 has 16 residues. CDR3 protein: CASSPQGNWAGNEQFF. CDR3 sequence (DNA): TGTGCCAGCAGCCCGCAGGGAAACTGGGCGGGGAATGAGCAGTTCTTC. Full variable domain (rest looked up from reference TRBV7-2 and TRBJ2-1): GAGVSQSPSNKVTEKGKDVELRCDPISGHTALYWYRQSLGQGLEFLIYFQGNSAPDKSGLPSDRFSAERTGGSVSTLTIQRTQQEDSAVYLCASSPQGNWAGNEQFFGPGTRLTVL.

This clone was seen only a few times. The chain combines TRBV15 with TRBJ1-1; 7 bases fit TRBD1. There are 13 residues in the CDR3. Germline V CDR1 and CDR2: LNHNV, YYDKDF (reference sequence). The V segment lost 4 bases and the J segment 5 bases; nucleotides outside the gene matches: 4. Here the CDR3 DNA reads TGTGCCACCAGCATCAGGGGGTGGACTGAAGCTTTCTTT. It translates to CATSIRGWTEAFF.

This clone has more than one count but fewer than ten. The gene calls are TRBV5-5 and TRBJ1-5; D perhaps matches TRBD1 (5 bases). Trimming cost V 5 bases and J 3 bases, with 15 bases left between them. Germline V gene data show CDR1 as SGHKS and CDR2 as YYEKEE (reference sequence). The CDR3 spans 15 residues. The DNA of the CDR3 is TGTGCCAGCAGTCTTGTCGACAGTCCCAATCAGCCCCAGCATTTT. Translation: CASSLVDSPNQPQHF. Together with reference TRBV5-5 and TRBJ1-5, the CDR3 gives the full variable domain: DAGVTQSPTHLIKTRGQQVTLRCSPISGHKSVSWYQQVLGQGPQFIFQYYEKEERGRGNFPDRFSARQFPNYSSELNVNALLLGDSALYLCASSLVDSPNQPQHFGDGTRLSIL.

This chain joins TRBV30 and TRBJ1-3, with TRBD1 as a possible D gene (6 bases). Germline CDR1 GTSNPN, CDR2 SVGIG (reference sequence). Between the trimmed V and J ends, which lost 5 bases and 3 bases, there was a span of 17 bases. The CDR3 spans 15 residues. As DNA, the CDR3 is TGTGCCTGGGCCCCCGGGGGCTCCCTTGGAAACACCATATATTTT. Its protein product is CAWAPGGSLGNTIYF. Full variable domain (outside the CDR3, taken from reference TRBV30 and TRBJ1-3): SQTIHQWPATLVQPVGSPLSLECTVEGTSNPNLYWYRQAAGRGLQLLFYSVGIGQISSEVPQNLSASRPQDRQFILSSKKLLLSDSGFYLCAWAPGGSLGNTIYFGEGSWLTVV.

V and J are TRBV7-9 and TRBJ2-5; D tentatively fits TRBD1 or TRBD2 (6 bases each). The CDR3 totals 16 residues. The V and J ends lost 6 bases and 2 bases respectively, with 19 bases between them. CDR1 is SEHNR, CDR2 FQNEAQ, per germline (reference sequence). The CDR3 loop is CASRTPGWGAQETQYF. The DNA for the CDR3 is TGTGCCAGCAGAACCCCCGGGTGGGGGGCGCAAGAGACCCAGTACTTC.

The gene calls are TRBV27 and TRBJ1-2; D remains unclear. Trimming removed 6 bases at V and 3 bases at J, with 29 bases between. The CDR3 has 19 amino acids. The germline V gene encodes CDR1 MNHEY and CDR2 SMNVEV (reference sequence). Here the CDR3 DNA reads TGTGCCAGCAGCCCGGGGAGTGGACTGCTCACGAGCAGCGACTATGGCTACACCTTC. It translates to CASSPGSGLLTSSDYGYTF.

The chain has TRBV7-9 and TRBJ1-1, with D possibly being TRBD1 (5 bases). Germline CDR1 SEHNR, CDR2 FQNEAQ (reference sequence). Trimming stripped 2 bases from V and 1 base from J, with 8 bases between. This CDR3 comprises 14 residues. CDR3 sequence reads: CASSLWGRNTEAFF. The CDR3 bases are TGTGCCAGCAGCTTATGGGGGAGGAACACTGAAGCTTTCTTT.

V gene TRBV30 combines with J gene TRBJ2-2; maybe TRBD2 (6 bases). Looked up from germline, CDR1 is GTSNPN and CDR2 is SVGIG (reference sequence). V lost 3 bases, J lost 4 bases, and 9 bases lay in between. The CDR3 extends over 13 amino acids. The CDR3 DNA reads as TGTGCCTGGAGACTAGCAGGCACCGGGGAGCTGTTTTTT. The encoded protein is CAWRLAGTGELFF.

The DNA for the CDR3 is TGTGCCAGCAGCGTAGAGGTGGGGACAGGGGCAAACTATGGCTACACCTTC. This encodes CASSVEVGTGANYGYTF. The chain is built from TRBV9 and TRBJ1-2; 10 bases fit TRBD1. The CDR3 sequence is 17 residues long. J lost 2 bases, V lost 0 bases, and 7 bases had no gene match. Germline V gene lookup returns CDR1 SGDLS and CDR2 YYNGEE.

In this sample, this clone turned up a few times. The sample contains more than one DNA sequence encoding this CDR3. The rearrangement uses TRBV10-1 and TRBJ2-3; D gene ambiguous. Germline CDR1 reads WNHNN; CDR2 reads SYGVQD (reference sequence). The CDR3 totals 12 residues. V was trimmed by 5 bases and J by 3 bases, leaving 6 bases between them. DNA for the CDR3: TGCGCCAGCAGTTACTCGACAGATACGCAGTATTTT. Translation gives CASSYSTDTQYF.

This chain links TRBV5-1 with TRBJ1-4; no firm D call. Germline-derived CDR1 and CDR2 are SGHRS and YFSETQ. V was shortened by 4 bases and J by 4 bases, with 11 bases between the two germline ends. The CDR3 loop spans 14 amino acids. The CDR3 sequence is CASSPGEVNEKLFF. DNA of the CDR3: TGCGCCAGCAGCCCAGGAGAGGTTAATGAAAAACTGTTTTTT.

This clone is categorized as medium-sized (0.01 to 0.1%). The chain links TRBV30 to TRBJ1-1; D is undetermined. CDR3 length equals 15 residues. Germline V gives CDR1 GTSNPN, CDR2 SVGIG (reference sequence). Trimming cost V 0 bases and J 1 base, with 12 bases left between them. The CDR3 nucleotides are TGTGCCTGGAGTGTTTGGCTGGGTAGGAACACTGAAGCTTTCTTT. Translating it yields CAWSVWLGRNTEAFF. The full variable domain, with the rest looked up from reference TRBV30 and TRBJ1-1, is SQTIHQWPATLVQPVGSPLSLECTVEGTSNPNLYWYRQAAGRGLQLLFYSVGIGQISSEVPQNLSASRPQDRQFILSSKKLLLSDSGFYLCAWSVWLGRNTEAFFGQGTRLTVV.

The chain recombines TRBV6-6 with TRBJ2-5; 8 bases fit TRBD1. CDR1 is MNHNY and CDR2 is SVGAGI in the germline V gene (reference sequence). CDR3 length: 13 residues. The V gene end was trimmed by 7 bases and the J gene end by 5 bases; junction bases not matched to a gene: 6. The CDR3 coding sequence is TGTGCCAGCACCTCAGGGGGCCCGGAGACCCAGTACTTC. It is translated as CASTSGGPETQYF.

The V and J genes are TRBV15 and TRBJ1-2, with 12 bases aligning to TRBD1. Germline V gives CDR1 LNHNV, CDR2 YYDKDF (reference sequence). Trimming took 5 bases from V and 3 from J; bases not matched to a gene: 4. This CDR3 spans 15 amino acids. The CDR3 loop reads CATSGDRGRHYGYTF. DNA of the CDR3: TGTGCCACCAGCGGGGACAGGGGGCGGCACTATGGCTACACCTTC.

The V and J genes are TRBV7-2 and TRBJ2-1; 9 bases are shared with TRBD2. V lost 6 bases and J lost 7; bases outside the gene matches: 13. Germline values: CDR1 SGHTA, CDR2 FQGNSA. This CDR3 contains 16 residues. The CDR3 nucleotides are TGTGCCAGCAGTTTATCGGGCGGGGGGGCAGGAAATGAGCAGTTCTTC. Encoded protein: CASSLSGGGAGNEQFF.

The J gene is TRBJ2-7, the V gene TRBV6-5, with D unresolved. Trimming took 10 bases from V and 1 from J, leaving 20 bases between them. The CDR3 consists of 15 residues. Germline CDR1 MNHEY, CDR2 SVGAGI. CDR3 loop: CATLEAAGVSYEQYF. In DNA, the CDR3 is TGTGCCACCCTTGAGGCTGCAGGAGTATCCTACGAGCAGTACTTC.

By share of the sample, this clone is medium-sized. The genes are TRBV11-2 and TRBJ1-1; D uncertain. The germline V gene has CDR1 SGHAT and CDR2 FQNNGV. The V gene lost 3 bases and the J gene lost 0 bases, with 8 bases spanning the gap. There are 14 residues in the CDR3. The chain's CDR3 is CASSLTPMNTEAFF. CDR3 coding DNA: TGTGCCAGCAGCTTGACACCCATGAACACTGAAGCTTTCTTT.